The 25 T cell receptor beta chains below all came from one sample that was sequenced in a study of OX40 agonist ivuxolimab in advanced cancers. The data were produced by immunoSEQ multiplex PCR, yet TCRdb's version contains in-frame clones alone and is incomplete. The sample gives around 27,000 clones, about four fifths of which show up once; 14% is in the top ten. The sample was CD4+ or CD8+ T cells sorted from blood, taken in a trial of the OX40 agonist ivuxolimab. These receptors were taken from an adult with an advanced solid tumor such as melanoma, head and neck, liver or kidney cancer.

This chain uses TRBV6-1 with TRBJ2-7; a weak D match, TRBD1 (5 bases). The V and J ends lost 5 bases and 3 bases respectively, with 11 bases between them. The CDR3 has 13 amino acids. The germline CDR1 and CDR2 sequences are MNHNS and SASEGT. In DNA, the CDR3 is TGTGCCAGCAGTCCAGGGTCCCTCTACGAGCAGTACTTC. Translating it yields CASSPGSLYEQYF.

V gene TRBV7-9 combines with J gene TRBJ2-2, with a weak D call TRBD1 (6 bases). The CDR3 consists of 15 residues. With 3 bases removed from V and 2 bases from J, the gap between germline ends came to 10 bases. Germline V CDR1 and CDR2: SEHNR, FQNEAQ (reference sequence). The CDR3 region is CASSFPDRNTGELFF. CDR3 nucleotides: TGTGCCAGCAGCTTTCCGGACAGAAACACCGGGGAGCTGTTTTTT. Together with reference TRBV7-9 and TRBJ2-2, the CDR3 gives the full variable domain: DTGVSQNPRHKITKRGQNVTFRCDPISEHNRLYWYRQTLGQGPEFLTYFQNEAQLEKSRLLSDRFSAERPKGSFSTLEIQRTEQGDSAMYLCASSFPDRNTGELFFGEGSRLTVL.

This sequence joins TRBV10-3 and TRBJ2-2, with TRBD2 matching 11 bases. The CDR3 is 13 amino acids. Trimming at V came to 10 bases and at J to 7 bases, leaving 5 bases not matched to a gene. Germline CDR1 ENHRY, CDR2 SYGVKD. CDR3 bases: TGTGCCACTAGCGGGGGGCAAGACGGGGAGCTGTTTTTT. This encodes CATSGGQDGELFF.

This chain uses TRBV4-3 with TRBJ2-1; D possibly corresponds to TRBD1 (6 bases). This CDR3 region has 15 residues. Germline CDR1 reads LGHNA; CDR2 reads YSLEER. V shed 6 bases and J shed 0 bases, with 12 bases lying between them. The CDR3 reads CASSTTDSSYNEQFF. The DNA for the CDR3 is TGCGCCAGCAGTACTACGGACAGCTCCTACAATGAGCAGTTCTTC.

The chain has TRBV6-5 and TRBJ1-2, with 9 bases that match TRBD1. The CDR3 runs 14 residues. V shed 5 bases, J shed 6 bases, and the junction held 7 bases outside the gene matches. Germline CDR1 is MNHEY and CDR2 is SVGAGI. CDR3 loop: CASSRQGGIDGYTF. The CDR3 DNA sequence: TGTGCCAGCAGTCGACAGGGGGGAATTGATGGCTACACCTTC.

V and J are TRBV27 and TRBJ1-1; no firm D call. CDR1 MNHEY and CDR2 SMNVEV come from the germline V gene (reference sequence). V was trimmed by 4 bases and J by 0 bases, leaving 15 bases between them. The CDR3 has 16 amino acids. The CDR3 protein is CASSSPVAGVNTEAFF. Written as DNA, the CDR3 is TGTGCCAGCAGTTCACCAGTGGCAGGAGTGAACACTGAAGCTTTCTTT.

The chain couples TRBV10-3 to TRBJ2-5; 8 nucleotides match TRBD1. The CDR3 is 14 residues long. V lost 6 bases and J lost 1; bases outside the gene matches: 4. Germline lookup yields CDR1 ENHRY and CDR2 SYGVKD. The CDR3 DNA sequence: TGTGCCATCAGCGCCGGGACAGGCCAAGAGACCCAGTACTTC. It codes for CAISAGTGQETQYF.

The J gene is TRBJ1-2, the V gene TRBV30; D is undetermined. CDR3 length: 13 amino acids. The germline CDR1 and CDR2 sequences are GTSNPN and SVGIG (reference sequence). Trimming shortened V by 0 bases and J by 7 bases, and 12 bases separated the two germline ends. The CDR3 nucleotides read TGTGCCTGGAGTGTACCCTCCATCCTTGGCTACACCTTC. Its translation is CAWSVPSILGYTF.

The chain has TRBV19 and TRBJ1-2; possibly TRBD1 for D (5 bases). The ends were cut back, 5 bases at V and 7 bases at J, with 14 bases in the middle. The CDR3 is 13 residues long. The germline V gene has CDR1 LNHDA and CDR2 SQIVND (reference sequence). CDR3 in DNA: TGTGCCAGTAGTCCTCGTGGGGCGCCTGGCTACACCTTC. It encodes CASSPRGAPGYTF.

In this sample, this clone turned up once. This rearrangement joins TRBV9 to TRBJ2-7, with 9 bases fitting TRBD1. Germline CDR1 SGDLS, CDR2 YYNGEE. V lost 3 bases, J lost 5 bases, and 6 bases stayed unmatched. This CDR3 contains 14 residues. CDR3 residues: CASSGTGGSDEQYF. In DNA form, the CDR3 reads TGTGCCAGCAGCGGAACAGGGGGCAGCGACGAGCAGTACTTC.

The sample holds one count of this clone. This chain uses TRBV7-6 with TRBJ2-3, with 7 bases lining up with TRBD2. The CDR3 totals 16 residues. Germline trimming cut 2 bases from V and 1 base from J; bases unmatched to any gene: 6. The germline V gene has CDR1 SGHVS and CDR2 FNYEAQ. CDR3 loop: CASSLFGGVGTDTQYF. Written as DNA, the CDR3 is TGTGCCAGCAGCTTATTTGGGGGGGTGGGCACAGATACGCAGTATTTT.

The chain employs TRBV5-4 and TRBJ1-1, with D possibly matching TRBD1 (5 bases). Deletions cut 4 bases from V and 2 bases from J, with 9 bases between. Germline CDR1 is SGHNT and CDR2 is YYREEE (reference sequence). This CDR3 comprises 13 residues. CDR3 in amino acids: CASSGGVNTEAFF. As DNA, the CDR3 is TGTGCCAGCAGCGGGGGGGTAAACACTGAAGCTTTCTTT.

This chain links TRBV6-4 with TRBJ2-3; TRBD2 matches at 8 bases. Germline-derived CDR1 and CDR2 are MRHNA and SNTAGT. Trimming removed 0 bases from V and 1 base from J; junction bases left unmatched: 0. This CDR3 has 15 amino acids. CDR3 region: CASSDSRGGTDTQYF. The DNA for the CDR3 is TGTGCCAGCAGTGACTCGCGGGGGGGCACAGATACGCAGTATTTT.

The J gene is TRBJ2-1, the V gene TRBV27, with 7 bases identical to TRBD2. Unmatched junction bases numbered 5, after V lost 5 bases and J lost 4 bases. CDR3 length: 14 residues. Germline-derived CDR1 and CDR2 are MNHEY and SMNVEV (reference sequence). CDR3 amino acids: CASSPRDYYNEQFF. Written as DNA, the CDR3 is TGTGCCAGCAGTCCCCGGGACTATTACAATGAGCAGTTCTTC.

This clone was recorded once. The chain carries TRBV7-2 and TRBJ1-3, with D possibly TRBD1 on 6 matching bases. The CDR3 has 15 amino acids. Trimming took off 3 bases at V and 2 bases at J, with 11 bases between the two ends. Germline assignment: CDR1 SGHTA and CDR2 FQGNSA. CDR3 sequence: CASSLAGAPGNTIYF. The CDR3 bases are TGTGCCAGCAGCTTGGCAGGGGCTCCTGGAAACACCATATATTTT. Variable domain in full (rest from reference TRBV7-2 and TRBJ1-3): GAGVSQSPSNKVTEKGKDVELRCDPISGHTALYWYRQSLGQGLEFLIYFQGNSAPDKSGLPSDRFSAERTGGSVSTLTIQRTQQEDSAVYLCASSLAGAPGNTIYFGEGSWLTVV.

The DNA for the CDR3 is TGCGCCAGCAGTCTAGACCCGCCCCCCTCCTACGAGCAGTACTTC. It is translated as CASSLDPPPSYEQYF. This chain links TRBV4-3 with TRBJ2-7; no clear D gene. Trimming stripped 6 bases from V and 0 bases from J, with 15 bases between. The V gene's germline CDR1 is LGHNA and CDR2 YSLEER. This CDR3 contains 15 residues.

V usage is TRBV7-6 and J usage is TRBJ1-6; D is possibly TRBD1 (5 bases). Trimming cost V 3 bases and J 10 bases, with 19 bases left between them. CDR1 and CDR2 (germline): SGHVS, FNYEAQ. The CDR3 covers 16 residues. The CDR3 sequence is CASSFSLRDSRSPLHF. In DNA form, the CDR3 reads TGTGCCAGCAGCTTTTCTCTCCGGGACTCGCGATCACCCCTCCACTTT.

The J gene is TRBJ2-7, the V gene TRBV7-9; 11 bases agree with TRBD2. The CDR3 length is 15 residues. The V segment lost 5 bases and the J segment 2 bases; nucleotides outside the gene matches: 5. The germline CDR1 and CDR2 sequences are SEHNR and FQNEAQ (reference sequence). CDR3 region: CASSGGTSGAYEQYF. Written as DNA, the CDR3 is TGTGCCAGCAGCGGCGGGACTAGCGGTGCCTACGAGCAGTACTTC.

CDR3 protein: CAISDQGPSYEQYF. The DNA for the CDR3 is TGTGCCATCAGTGATCAGGGTCCCTCCTACGAGCAGTACTTC. The chain carries TRBV10-3 and TRBJ2-7, with D perhaps matching TRBD1 (5 bases). Between the trimmed V and J ends, which lost 3 bases and 0 bases, there was a span of 9 bases. Germline values: CDR1 ENHRY, CDR2 SYGVKD. This CDR3 is 14 amino acids long.

The rearrangement uses TRBV2 and TRBJ1-5, with D maybe TRBD1 (5 bases). This CDR3 spans 13 amino acids. From germline, CDR1 is SNHLY and CDR2 FYNNEI. Trimming removed 4 bases from V and 2 bases from J, with 6 bases in between. The CDR3 protein is CASSGGGNQPQHF. Here the CDR3 DNA reads TGTGCCAGCAGTGGGGGGGGCAATCAGCCCCAGCATTTT.

V gene TRBV15 combines with J gene TRBJ2-7; a possible D gene is TRBD1 (6 bases). The CDR3 totals 16 residues. V shed 0 bases and J shed 8 bases, with 20 bases lying between them. Germline V CDR1 and CDR2: LNHNV, YYDKDF (reference sequence). As DNA, the CDR3 is TGTGCCACCAGCAGAGATCGATTTGGGGGCGCGGACAAGCAGTACTTC. This codes for CATSRDRFGGADKQYF.

This clone has more than one count but fewer than ten. The chain joins TRBV30 to TRBJ1-2; unclear D gene. V shed 2 bases and J shed 0 bases, with 13 bases lying between them. The length of the CDR3 is 15 residues. Germline V gene sequence: CDR1 GTSNPN, CDR2 SVGIG (reference sequence). CDR3 bases: TGTGCCTGGAGTATTGAGGTCGGGCCTAACTATGGCTACACCTTC. Its translation: CAWSIEVGPNYGYTF. The variable domain in full, completed from reference TRBV30 and TRBJ1-2, reads SQTIHQWPATLVQPVGSPLSLECTVEGTSNPNLYWYRQAAGRGLQLLFYSVGIGQISSEVPQNLSASRPQDRQFILSSKKLLLSDSGFYLCAWSIEVGPNYGYTFGSGTRLTVV.

The V call is TRBV27, the J call TRBJ2-1; TRBD1 agrees at 8 bases. The germline CDR1 and CDR2 sequences are MNHEY and SMNVEV (reference sequence). The CDR3 loop spans 14 amino acids. The trim removed 5 bases at V and 0 bases at J, leaving 0 bases unmatched. CDR3 protein: CASSTGGSYNEQFF. The CDR3 region has the DNA TGTGCCAGCAGTACAGGGGGCTCCTACAATGAGCAGTTCTTC.

The chain employs TRBV7-8 and TRBJ2-1; 16 nucleotides align to TRBD2. Germline V gene data show CDR1 as SGHVS and CDR2 as FQNEAQ. The CDR3 runs 16 residues. V lost 6 bases, J lost 7 bases, and 6 bases stayed unmatched. CDR3 residues: CASSRGTSGGVNEQFF. The DNA of the CDR3 is TGTGCCAGCAGTCGAGGGACTAGCGGGGGGGTGAATGAGCAGTTCTTC. Together with reference TRBV7-8 and TRBJ2-1, the CDR3 gives the full variable domain: GAGVSQSPRYKVAKRGQDVALRCDPISGHVSLFWYQQALGQGPEFLTYFQNEAQLDKSGLPSDRFFAERPEGSVSTLKIQRTQQEDSAVYLCASSRGTSGGVNEQFFGPGTRLTVL.

A note on this clone: Other DNA sequences within the sample encode an identical CDR3. The rearrangement uses TRBV6-1 and TRBJ1-6, with D possibly matching TRBD1 (6 bases). This CDR3 has 14 amino acids. Looked up from germline, CDR1 is MNHNS and CDR2 is SASEGT. Trimming took 3 bases from V and 4 from J, leaving 7 bases between them. This CDR3 reads CASSDRGYNSPLHF. The CDR3 DNA reads TGTGCCAGCAGTGACAGGGGATATAATTCACCCCTCCACTTT.